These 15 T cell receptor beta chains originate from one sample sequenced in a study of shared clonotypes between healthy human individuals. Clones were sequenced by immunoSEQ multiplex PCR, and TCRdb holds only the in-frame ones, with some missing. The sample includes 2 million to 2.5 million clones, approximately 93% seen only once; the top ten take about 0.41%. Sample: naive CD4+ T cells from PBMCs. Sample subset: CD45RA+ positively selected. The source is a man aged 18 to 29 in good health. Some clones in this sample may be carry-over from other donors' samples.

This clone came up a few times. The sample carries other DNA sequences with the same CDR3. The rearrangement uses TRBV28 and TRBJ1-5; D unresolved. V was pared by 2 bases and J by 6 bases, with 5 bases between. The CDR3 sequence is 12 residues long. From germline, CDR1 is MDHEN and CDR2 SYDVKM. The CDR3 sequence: CASSLAGQPQHF. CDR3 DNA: TGTGCCAGCAGTTTAGCAGGTCAGCCCCAGCATTTT.

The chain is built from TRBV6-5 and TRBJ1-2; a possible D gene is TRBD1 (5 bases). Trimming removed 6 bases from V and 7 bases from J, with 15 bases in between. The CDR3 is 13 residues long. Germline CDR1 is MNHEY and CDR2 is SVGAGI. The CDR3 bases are TGTGCCAGCAGCCCGGGACCCCTCTTTGGCTACACCTTC. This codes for CASSPGPLFGYTF.

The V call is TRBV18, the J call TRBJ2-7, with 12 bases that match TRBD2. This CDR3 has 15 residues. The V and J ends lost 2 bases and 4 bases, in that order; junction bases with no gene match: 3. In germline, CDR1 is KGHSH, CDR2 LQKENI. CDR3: CASSPTSGRLYEQYF. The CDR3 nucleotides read TGTGCCAGCTCACCAACTAGCGGGAGGCTTTACGAGCAGTACTTC.

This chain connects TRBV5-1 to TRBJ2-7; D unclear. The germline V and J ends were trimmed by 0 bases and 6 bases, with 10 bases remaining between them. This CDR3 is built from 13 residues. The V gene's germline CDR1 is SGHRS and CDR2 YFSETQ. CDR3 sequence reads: CASSLASYSEQYF. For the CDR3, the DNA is TGCGCCAGCAGCTTGGCCTCATACAGCGAGCAGTACTTC.

The CDR3, as DNA: TGTGCCAGCAGTCTAGCGGGAGGGCTGATAGCAGATACGCAGTATTTT. This translates into CASSLAGGLIADTQYF. This chain joins TRBV28 and TRBJ2-3; 12 bases line up with TRBD2. The CDR3 consists of 16 residues. J gave up 4 bases and V 5 bases, and 7 bases lay outside the gene matches. Germline lookup yields CDR1 MDHEN and CDR2 SYDVKM.

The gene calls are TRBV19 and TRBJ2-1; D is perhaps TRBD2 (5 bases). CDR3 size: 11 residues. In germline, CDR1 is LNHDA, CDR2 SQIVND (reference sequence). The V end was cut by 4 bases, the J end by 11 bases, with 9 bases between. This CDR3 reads CASSTSYQQFF. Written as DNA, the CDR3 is TGTGCCAGTAGTACTAGCTATCAGCAGTTCTTC.

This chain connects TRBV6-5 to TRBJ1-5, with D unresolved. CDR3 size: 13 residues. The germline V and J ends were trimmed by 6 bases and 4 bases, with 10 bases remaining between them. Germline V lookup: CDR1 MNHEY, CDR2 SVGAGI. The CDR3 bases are TGTGCCAGCAGATCAACTCCGAATCAGCCCCAGCATTTT. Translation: CASRSTPNQPQHF.

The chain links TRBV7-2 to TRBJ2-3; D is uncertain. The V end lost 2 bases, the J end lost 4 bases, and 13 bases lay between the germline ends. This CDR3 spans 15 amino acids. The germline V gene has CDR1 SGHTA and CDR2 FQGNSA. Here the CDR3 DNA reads TGTGCCAGCAGCTTATTCAGCCAGGTTGCAGATACGCAGTATTTT. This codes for CASSLFSQVADTQYF.

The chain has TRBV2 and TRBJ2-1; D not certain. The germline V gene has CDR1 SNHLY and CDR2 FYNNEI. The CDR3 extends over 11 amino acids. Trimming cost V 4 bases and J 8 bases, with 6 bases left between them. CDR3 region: CASSVGYEQFF. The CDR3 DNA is TGTGCCAGCAGTGTAGGGTATGAGCAGTTCTTC.

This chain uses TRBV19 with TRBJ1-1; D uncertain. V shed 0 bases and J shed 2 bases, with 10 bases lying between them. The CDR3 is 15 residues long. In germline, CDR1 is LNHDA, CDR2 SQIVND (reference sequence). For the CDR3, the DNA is TGTGCCAGTAGTATAGAAGGCTTCTTCAACACTGAAGCTTTCTTT. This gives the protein CASSIEGFFNTEAFF.

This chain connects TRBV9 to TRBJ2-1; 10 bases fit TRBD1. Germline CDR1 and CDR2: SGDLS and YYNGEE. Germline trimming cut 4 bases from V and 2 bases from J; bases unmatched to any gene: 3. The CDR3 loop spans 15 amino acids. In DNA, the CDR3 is TGTGCCAGCAGCTTGGGACAGGGGCCCTACAATGAGCAGTTCTTC. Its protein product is CASSLGQGPYNEQFF.

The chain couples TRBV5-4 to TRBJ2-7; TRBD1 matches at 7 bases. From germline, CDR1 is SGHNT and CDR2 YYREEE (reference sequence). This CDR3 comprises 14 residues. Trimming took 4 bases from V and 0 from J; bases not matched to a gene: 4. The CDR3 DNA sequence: TGTGCCAGCAGCCGCCGACAGGGCTCCTACGAGCAGTACTTC. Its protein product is CASSRRQGSYEQYF.

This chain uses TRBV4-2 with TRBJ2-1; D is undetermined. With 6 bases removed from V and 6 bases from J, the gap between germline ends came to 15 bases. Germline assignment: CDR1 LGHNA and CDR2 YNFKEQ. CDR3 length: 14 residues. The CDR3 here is CASRLSTSTNEQFF. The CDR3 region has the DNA TGTGCCAGCAGACTGAGTACCAGCACCAATGAGCAGTTCTTC.

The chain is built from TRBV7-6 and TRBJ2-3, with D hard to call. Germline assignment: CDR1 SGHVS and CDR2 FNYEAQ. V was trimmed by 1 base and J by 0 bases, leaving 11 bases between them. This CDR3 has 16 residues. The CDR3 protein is CASSLGSSSSTDTQYF. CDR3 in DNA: TGTGCCAGCAGCTTAGGAAGCTCATCTAGCACAGATACGCAGTATTTT.

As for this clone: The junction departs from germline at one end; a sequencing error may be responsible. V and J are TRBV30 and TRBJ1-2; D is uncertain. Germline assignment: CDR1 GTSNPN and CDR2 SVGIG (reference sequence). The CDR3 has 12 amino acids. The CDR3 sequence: CAWSVGRSQKGF. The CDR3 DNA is TGTGCCTGGAGTGTCGGAAGGTCCCAAAAAGGCTTC.